The 29 T cell receptor beta chains listed next were all sequenced from one sample in a study of siplizumab effects on memory and regulatory T cells. The table came from immunoSEQ multiplex PCR; TCRdb's copy has only in-frame clones and leaves some out. The sample yields around 94,000 clones, about 90% seen once. Input material: CD4+ T cells sorted from blood. Receptors originate from a human donor in good health.

The chain is built from TRBV5-1 and TRBJ1-3; no reliable D call. Germline V lookup: CDR1 SGHRS, CDR2 YFSETQ. This CDR3 has 14 amino acids. V shed 5 bases and J shed 0 bases, with 9 bases lying between them. DNA for the CDR3: TGCGCCAGCAGGGAAACCACCTCTGGAAACACCATATATTTT. As protein: CASRETTSGNTIYF.

CDR3 sequence: CASSPRDREKETQYF. The CDR3 nucleotides are TGTGCCAGCTCACCACGGGACAGGGAAAAAGAGACCCAGTACTTC. The chain joins TRBV18 to TRBJ2-5; 9 positions agree with TRBD1. Unmatched junction bases numbered 3, after V lost 1 base and J lost 3 bases. Germline values: CDR1 KGHSH, CDR2 LQKENI. The CDR3 sequence is 15 residues long. The full variable domain, rest sourced from reference TRBV18 and TRBJ2-5, is NAGVMQNPRHLVRRRGQEARLRCSPMKGHSHVYWYRQLPEEGLKFMVYLQKENIIDESGMPKERFSAEFPKEGPSILRIQQVVRGDSAAYFCASSPRDREKETQYFGPGTRLLVL.

The rearrangement links TRBV7-3 to TRBJ2-1; possibly TRBD1 or TRBD2 for D (5 bases each). The CDR3 is 13 residues long. V lost 3 bases and J 6 bases, leaving 9 bases between the germline ends. From germline, CDR1 is SGHTA and CDR2 FQGTGA. The CDR3 loop reads CASSLGPSNEQFF. The CDR3 nucleotides read TGTGCCAGCAGCTTGGGACCTTCCAATGAGCAGTTCTTC.

The V gene is TRBV5-1, the J gene TRBJ2-1; D may be TRBD1 (7 bases). Germline CDR1 and CDR2: SGHRS and YFSETQ. The length of the CDR3 is 16 residues. V lost 7 bases to trimming and J lost 3 bases, with 20 bases between them. The CDR3 DNA sequence: TGCGCCAGCTCGCCTCAGGGGGGAAGAGTCTACAATGAGCAGTTCTTC. Encoded protein: CASSPQGGRVYNEQFF.

The chain joins TRBV7-3 to TRBJ2-3, with D perhaps being TRBD1 or TRBD2 (7 bases each). CDR1 and CDR2 (germline): SGHTA, FQGTGA. Trimming took 5 bases from V and 0 from J, leaving 12 bases between them. This CDR3 contains 15 residues. The CDR3 spells CASSQGGFSTDTQYF. In DNA, the CDR3 is TGTGCCAGCAGCCAGGGGGGGTTTAGCACAGATACGCAGTATTTT.

This clone was seen more than once but under ten times. The V and J genes are TRBV7-3 and TRBJ2-1; D gene ambiguous. The CDR3 is 13 residues long. From germline, CDR1 is SGHTA and CDR2 FQGTGA. Trimming took 4 bases from V and 7 from J, leaving 11 bases between them. In nucleotides, the CDR3 is TGTGCCAGCAGCTCGGACCTATTTAATGAGCAGTTCTTC. Its translation is CASSSDLFNEQFF.

The genes are TRBV18 and TRBJ2-7, with 11 bases aligning to TRBD1. The V segment lost 3 bases and the J segment 2 bases; nucleotides outside the gene matches: 30. Germline loops: CDR1 KGHSH, CDR2 LQKENI. The CDR3 sequence is 24 residues long. CDR3 sequence: CASSPVKIWGIGTGGKILPYEQYF. CDR3 bases: TGTGCCAGCTCACCCGTTAAAATCTGGGGTATCGGGACAGGGGGGAAGATATTGCCCTACGAGCAGTACTTC.

The chain couples TRBV2 to TRBJ2-1, with a possible D match to TRBD2 (7 bases). The germline V gene encodes CDR1 SNHLY and CDR2 FYNNEI. The CDR3 consists of 13 residues. V dropped 6 bases and J dropped 9 bases, with 15 bases sitting between them. CDR3 nucleotides: TGTGCCAGCAGGGCTGGGGGGGCGAGTGAGCAGTTCTTC. Translated, it gives CASRAGGASEQFF.

The chain links TRBV9 to TRBJ1-2, with 9 bases aligning to TRBD1. The CDR3 has 13 residues. Germline lookup yields CDR1 SGDLS and CDR2 YYNGEE. V lost 6 bases, J lost 3 bases, and 3 bases stayed unmatched. CDR3 residues: CASNRDRDYGYTF. CDR3 in DNA: TGTGCCAGCAACAGGGACAGGGACTATGGCTACACCTTC.

This clone was seen once. The genes are TRBV6-4 and TRBJ2-3; D gene uncertain. V lost 4 bases, J lost 1 base, and 9 bases lay in between. Germline V gene sequence: CDR1 MRHNA, CDR2 SNTAGT. This CDR3 region has 14 residues. The CDR3 DNA is TGTGCCAGCAGTGTCTCATGGGGCACAGATACGCAGTATTTT. Its translation is CASSVSWGTDTQYF.

The V gene is TRBV7-9, the J gene TRBJ2-1; TRBD2 matches 9 bases. CDR1 and CDR2 from the germline V gene are SEHNR and FQNEAQ (reference sequence). The length of the CDR3 is 14 residues. With 10 bases clipped from V and 1 base from J, the junction kept 5 bases outside the gene matches. The CDR3 here is CATVAGASYNEQFF. DNA of the CDR3: TGTGCCACCGTAGCGGGAGCGTCCTACAATGAGCAGTTCTTC.

The chain recombines TRBV19 with TRBJ2-2; D not certain. This CDR3 region has 14 residues. With 7 bases removed from V and 0 bases from J, the gap between germline ends came to 9 bases. Germline CDR1 and CDR2: LNHDA and SQIVND (reference sequence). CDR3 nucleotides: TGTGCCAGTATACCGGTCGCGAACACCGGGGAGCTGTTTTTT. Its protein product is CASIPVANTGELFF.

The rearrangement links TRBV10-2 to TRBJ2-5; the D is unclear. Germline CDR1 WSHSY, CDR2 SAAADI. Trimming took off 3 bases at V and 5 bases at J, with 13 bases between the two ends. This CDR3 comprises 14 residues. Here the CDR3 reads CASSDMLLEETQYF. CDR3 coding DNA: TGCGCCAGCAGTGATATGCTATTGGAGGAGACCCAGTACTTC.

This chain joins TRBV11-2 and TRBJ2-5; the D gene is possibly TRBD2 (6 bases). This CDR3 spans 17 amino acids. Germline V gives CDR1 SGHAT, CDR2 FQNNGV. Trimming removed 6 bases at V and 5 bases at J, with 25 bases between. CDR3 DNA sequence: TGTGCCAGCAGTTTTAGACCCGGGAGCACAAGCGTTGAGACCCAGTACTTC. It codes for CASSFRPGSTSVETQYF.

The chain employs TRBV5-6 and TRBJ2-1; D possibly corresponds to TRBD2 (5 bases). This CDR3 is 15 amino acids long. V lost 3 bases and J 5 bases, leaving 15 bases between the germline ends. CDR1 and CDR2 (germline): SGHDT, YYEEEE. This chain's CDR3 is CASSYSTRRNNEQFF. The CDR3 region has the DNA TGTGCCAGCAGCTATTCAACTAGGAGAAACAATGAGCAGTTCTTC.

V and J are TRBV6-5 and TRBJ2-1, with D tentatively TRBD1 (6 bases). The V end lost 7 bases, the J end lost 8 bases, and 18 bases lay between the germline ends. CDR3 length equals 14 residues. Germline loops: CDR1 MNHEY, CDR2 SVGAGI. CDR3 sequence: CASTWGQGNHEQFF. DNA for the CDR3: TGTGCCAGCACCTGGGGGCAGGGCAACCATGAGCAGTTCTTC.

The count of this clone is one. The chain has TRBV9 and TRBJ2-5, with D perhaps TRBD1 (5 bases). The CDR3 totals 14 residues. Deletions cut 4 bases from V and 5 bases from J, with 15 bases between. From germline, CDR1 is SGDLS and CDR2 YYNGEE. The CDR3 nucleotides read TGTGCCAGCAGCCCTCGGACAACCGGGGAGACCCAGTACTTC. It translates to CASSPRTTGETQYF. The full variable domain, with the rest looked up from reference TRBV9 and TRBJ2-5, is DSGVTQTPKHLITATGQRVTLRCSPRSGDLSVYWYQQSLDQGLQFLIQYYNGEERAKGNILERFSAQQFPDLHSELNLSSLELGDSALYFCASSPRTTGETQYFGPGTRLLVL.

CDR3 coding DNA: TGTGCCACCAGCAGGGACAGGGGTTTTGAGCAGTACTTC. Its translation: CATSRDRGFEQYF. The chain uses TRBV15 and TRBJ2-7, with TRBD1 matching 9 bases. The J segment lost 7 bases and the V segment lost 3 bases, leaving 4 bases of the junction unmatched. Germline V gene lookup returns CDR1 LNHNV and CDR2 YYDKDF (reference sequence). The CDR3 runs 13 residues.

CDR3 coding DNA: TGTGCCAGCAGTAACCTAGCGGGACTCTACGAGCAGTACTTC. Protein product: CASSNLAGLYEQYF. The chain joins TRBV6-5 to TRBJ2-7, with 9 nucleotides matching TRBD2. CDR1 MNHEY and CDR2 SVGAGI come from the germline V gene. Germline trimming cut 5 bases from V and 3 bases from J; bases unmatched to any gene: 5. CDR3 length: 14 residues.

The V and J genes are TRBV27 and TRBJ2-7; D might be TRBD2 (6 bases). V lost 8 bases to trimming and J lost 4 bases, with 18 bases between them. The germline gives CDR1 MNHEY, CDR2 SMNVEV (reference sequence). CDR3 length equals 14 residues. Here the CDR3 reads CASSWREAEYEQYF. The CDR3 nucleotides are TGTGCCAGCTCGTGGAGGGAGGCCGAATACGAGCAGTACTTC.

The chain uses TRBV7-6 and TRBJ2-5, with D possibly matching TRBD1 (6 bases). Germline-derived CDR1 and CDR2 are SGHVS and FNYEAQ. The CDR3 length is 15 residues. V was pared by 5 bases and J by 2 bases, with 15 bases between. Here the CDR3 DNA reads TGTGCCAGCAGCCCCGGACAGTTTTTACAAGAGACCCAGTACTTC. Translating gives CASSPGQFLQETQYF.

The chain recombines TRBV5-1 with TRBJ1-4; possibly TRBD1 for D (6 bases). This CDR3 contains 14 residues. Trimming took off 0 bases at V and 6 bases at J, with 9 bases between the two ends. The germline V gene has CDR1 SGHRS and CDR2 YFSETQ. As DNA, the CDR3 is TGCGCCAGCAGCTTGGGACAGGCCGATGAAAAACTGTTTTTT. It specifies CASSLGQADEKLFF. Full variable domain (outside the CDR3, taken from reference TRBV5-1 and TRBJ1-4): KAGVTQTPRYLIKTRGQQVTLSCSPISGHRSVSWYQQTPGQGLQFLFEYFSETQRNKGNFPGRFSGRQFSNSRSEMNVSTLELGDSALYLCASSLGQADEKLFFGSGTQLSVL.

V usage is TRBV30 and J usage is TRBJ1-3; D is uncertain. V shed 3 bases and J shed 3 bases, with 12 bases lying between them. Germline lookup yields CDR1 GTSNPN and CDR2 SVGIG (reference sequence). The CDR3 runs 14 residues. The chain's CDR3 is CAWRSRQVGNTIYF. In nucleotides, the CDR3 is TGTGCCTGGAGATCCCGGCAGGTTGGAAACACCATATATTTT.

The chain recombines TRBV6-5 with TRBJ2-7; TRBD1 matches 9 bases. Germline loops: CDR1 MNHEY, CDR2 SVGAGI. The CDR3 has 13 amino acids. Germline trimming cut 7 bases from V and 5 bases from J; bases unmatched to any gene: 6. CDR3 loop: CASIPTGGHEQYF. DNA of the CDR3: TGTGCCAGCATCCCGACAGGGGGTCACGAGCAGTACTTC.

The chain couples TRBV18 to TRBJ1-2; no clear D gene. The CDR3 is 17 amino acids. Germline values: CDR1 KGHSH, CDR2 LQKENI. V gave up 3 bases and J gave up 1 base, with 18 bases separating them. The CDR3 coding sequence is TGTGCCAGCTCACCCAAACAATACGGACGGATTAACTATGGCTACACCTTC. Translated, it gives CASSPKQYGRINYGYTF.

The chain recombines TRBV18 with TRBJ1-1; 10 bases match TRBD1. V was pared by 3 bases and J by 3 bases, with 1 base of the junction left unmatched. The CDR3 extends over 14 amino acids. Germline V CDR1 and CDR2: KGHSH, LQKENI. CDR3 coding DNA: TGTGCCAGCTCACCGGGACAGGGGTACACTGAAGCTTTCTTT. Its translation: CASSPGQGYTEAFF.

The chain uses TRBV15 and TRBJ1-1, with 9 bases fitting TRBD1. Germline CDR1 is LNHNV and CDR2 is YYDKDF (reference sequence). The CDR3 totals 18 residues. V dropped 3 bases and J dropped 1; count of bases not matched to a gene: 12. The CDR3 DNA reads as TGTGCCACCAGCAGTCCGGGACAGGGTGGAACTAAGAACACTGAAGCTTTCTTT. Translating it yields CATSSPGQGGTKNTEAFF.

CDR3 loop: CASSYAGQLNTEAFF. The CDR3 DNA reads as TGTGCCAGCAGTTACGCGGGACAGCTGAACACTGAAGCTTTCTTT. The chain couples TRBV6-5 to TRBJ1-1; the match to TRBD1 covers 7 bases. CDR3 size: 15 residues. With 2 bases clipped from V and 0 bases from J, the junction kept 3 bases outside the gene matches. Germline lookup yields CDR1 MNHEY and CDR2 SVGAGI.

The chain recombines TRBV9 with TRBJ1-2; no clear D. The V and J ends lost 1 base and 2 bases respectively, with 9 bases between them. Per germline, CDR1 SGDLS and CDR2 YYNGEE. This CDR3 contains 14 residues. The CDR3 DNA reads TGTGCCAGCAGCGTAAGTACAGTCAACTATGGCTACACCTTC. This codes for CASSVSTVNYGYTF.